This T cell receptor beta chain came from a study of cytomegalovirus exposure and HLA in healthy donors. Study-wide results and limits: TCR beta chain V- and J-gene trimming was linked, in a later analysis, to a missense variant in DCLRE1C. Listed as cytomegalovirus-associated were 150 to 200 TCR beta chains.

This PCR relied on a set of 60 Vbeta primers and 13 Jbeta primers. Using immunoSEQ multiplex PCR, the repertoire was profiled, and TCRdb retains in-frame clones only, with some absent. Here the sample spans 98,000 or so clones, approximately 76% being singletons. Points on this clone: Its antigen is not identified. Compared with germline, one end of the junction differs, possibly owing to a read error.

There are 15 residues in the CDR3. Per germline, CDR1 MDHEN and CDR2 SYDVKM. The sequence came from a young woman in good health and CMV-seropositive. The sample consisted of PBMCs. The chain has TRBV28 and TRBJ2-7; D is unclear. The CDR3 DNA follows: TGTGCCAGCAGTTCCCGAAAGAGAAGCTCCTCCGAGCAGTACTTC. It specifies CASSSRKRSSSEQYF.